This record covers a single TCR beta chain. Its antigen remains unidentified. No qualities accompany the bases; no much larger clone lies one base away. The sample's time point, from its label and the paper: newly diagnosed GD, antithyroid drugs for less than 3 months. For both TCR sequencing and RNA sequencing, RNA was extracted from PBMCs in TRIzol. Graves' disease was diagnosed according to American Thyroid Association guidelines. Recruitment of patients was carried out at an endocrinology department in Xi'an, China. Each patient gave approximately 10 milliliters of peripheral blood, collected in an EDTA anticoagulant tube. Ficoll Paque Plus density gradient separation was used to isolate PBMCs, and no further T cell sorting was performed. An Agilent 2100 Bioanalyzer and agarose gel were used to check RNA quality, while a NanoDrop 2000 measured RNA concentration. These data are taken from a study of regulatory T cells in long-lasting Graves disease (dated by TCRdb to the early 2020s). For the wider study: Antithyroid drugs had been taken for less than 3 months by newly diagnosed Graves' disease patients. The study was conducted in China and was registered as a clinical trial. Peripheral blood TCR sequencing and RNA sequencing compared persistent Graves' disease patients with newly diagnosed Graves' disease patients. A total of around 35 samples underwent TCR sequencing, from some 13 patients with persistent Graves' disease and some 20 patients with newly diagnosed Graves' disease. What the work shows at the level of the full study, not this receptor alone: Lower TCR Shannon entropy and fewer highly expanded clones were observed in persistent Graves' disease patients than in newly diagnosed patients, which suggested clonal expansion. Patients with persistent disease shared more public clonotypes (about 2,900) than newly diagnosed patients did (966). Persistent disease showed preferential use of TRBV28, TRBJ1-2 and TRBJ2-5, whereas newly diagnosed disease favored TRBV20-1 and TRBJ2-1. Peripheral blood alone was examined, since thyroid tissue, which constituted the primary lesion, could not be accessed. The authors acknowledged the small sample size as a limitation that may reduce accuracy. Sequencing and analysis were limited to the TCR beta chain.

The method behind the library was multiplex PCR. The listed sequencing device is Illumina HiSeq 4000. CDR3 regions were amplified by Arm-PCR with iRepertoire HTBI primers to construct TCR beta libraries. Before sequencing, the PCR products underwent gel purification. Per the authors' processing: A total of 62 TRBV and 14 TRBJ segments were identified across samples and were used for gene usage analysis of CDR3 amino acid clonotypes. Filtered high-quality paired reads were merged into contigs using COPE and FqMerger. BLAST was used to align contigs to IMGT TRBV, TRBD and TRBJ reference genes, and CDR3 was defined according to IMGT. Any clonotype with a frequency above 0.1% was classified as a highly expanded clone. Shannon entropy served as the measure of repertoire diversity, while the Gini coefficient captured V-J evenness. Clonotypes shared by more than one individual were considered public. In-frame beta chains were kept once TCRdb had trimmed the public reads at Q25 with fastp and called clones with MiXCR. Here each entry gathers all rows of one CDR3 protein and keeps the most common genes and DNA. TCRdb's processing, not the study's, gives the V and J calls here. A total of a few hundred thousand distinct CDR3 sequences appear in this sample, approximately 15% of them only once. Together, the top ten hold approximately 7.8% of the sample.

From the cysteine up to the phenylalanine, the CDR3 has a length of 14 residues. Only the CDR3 part of the read is kept: 42 bases, read in frame from the first base. CDR1 SGHAT and CDR2 FQNNGV were looked up in the germline V gene. V is pared back by 1 base and J by 1 base, with 5 bases lying between the germline termini. The same data also contributed to another study, on T cells in Graves' hyperthyroidism and ophthalmopathy. Drawing on the second study: A patient counted as having stable Graves' hyperthyroidism if no progression to ophthalmopathy occurred over 18 months of follow-up. Hyperthyroidism patients were newly diagnosed, had a disease duration of under 2 months, and were aged 18 to 65 years. Patients with uncontrolled infections, other autoimmune diseases, pregnancy or lactation were excluded. Clinical symptoms, serum thyroxine and TRAb, thyroid ultrasound, and orbital computed tomography formed the basis for the diagnoses. A first-round RT-PCR of the TCR CDR3 used the HTBI primer set with the Qiagen OneStep RT-PCR kit. Most expanded thyroid clonotypes (frequency above 0.001) were also detected in blood, a finding suggesting that blood repertoires may reflect thyroid immune responses. A model built on a 13 V-J signature distinguished ophthalmopathy from stable hyperthyroidism, reaching about 89% sensitivity and around 81% specificity in cross-validation and 80%/75% in testing. In validation, the model predicted progression to ophthalmopathy with approximately 70% sensitivity and roughly 75% specificity, a median of about six months before onset. A discovery cohort of fewer than 110 patients, about 40 with Graves' ophthalmopathy and 55 to 60 with stable Graves' hyperthyroidism, was used to find distinguishing TCR V-J signatures. Prospective prediction of ophthalmopathy was tested in an independent validation cohort of 18 to 20 hyperthyroidism patients and 15 to 17 patients who later progressed to ophthalmopathy. The approximately 98 discovery patients were randomly divided into training and test sets at a 7:3 ratio. In addition, the study compared T-cell repertoires in thyroid tissue and in blood from roughly six Graves' hyperthyroidism patients. After sampling, hyperthyroidism patients received methimazole starting at 30 mg daily, and ophthalmopathy patients received high-dose intravenous methylprednisolone. The libraries were constructed in a second round of multiplex PCR and then size-selected and purified. Paired-end sequencing of the libraries was performed with 100 bp reads on an Illumina HiSeq2000. SOAPnuke was used to process the raw data, with reads discarded if the reads contained adapters or uncalled bases, had a mean Phred below 15, or lacked an exact constant-primer or identifier match. High-quality paired reads were merged with COPE v1.2.5, and unique nucleotide sequences were defined as clonotypes. MiTCR v1.1 was used to align clonotypes to the IMGT TRBV, TRBD and TRBJ reference segments. Analysis was restricted to V-J combinations with a frequency above 0.0001, which covered roughly 99% of repertoires. The TCS score was defined as F50 (clonal expansion) divided by E x V (chaos), with BLOSUM62-based TCRdist calculated between CDR3 peptides within each V-J. Welch's t-statistics and random forest reduced approximately 520 V-J features to about 12, which were used in a naive Bayes classifier (R e1071). No statistical method was used to set the sample size in advance, and investigators knew the group allocation. The paper describes TCR Vbeta CDR3 sequencing of more than 120 peripheral blood samples, made up of around 41 ophthalmopathy patients, some 76 hyperthyroidism patients and roughly 17 progressor patients.

The TCR comes from a woman aged 40 to 55 with Graves disease. Donor details come from another sample of the same person, matched by shared clones. The sequence is built from TRBV11-2 and TRBJ1-5; the D gene is unclear. The sequences come from peripheral blood mononuclear cells (PBMCs), collected at new diagnosis, from a patient treated with antithyroid drugs. CDR3 loop: CASSLGLSNQPQHF. The nucleotide sequence is given as TGTGCCAGCAGCTTAGGGCTAAGCAATCAGCCCCAGCATTTT.